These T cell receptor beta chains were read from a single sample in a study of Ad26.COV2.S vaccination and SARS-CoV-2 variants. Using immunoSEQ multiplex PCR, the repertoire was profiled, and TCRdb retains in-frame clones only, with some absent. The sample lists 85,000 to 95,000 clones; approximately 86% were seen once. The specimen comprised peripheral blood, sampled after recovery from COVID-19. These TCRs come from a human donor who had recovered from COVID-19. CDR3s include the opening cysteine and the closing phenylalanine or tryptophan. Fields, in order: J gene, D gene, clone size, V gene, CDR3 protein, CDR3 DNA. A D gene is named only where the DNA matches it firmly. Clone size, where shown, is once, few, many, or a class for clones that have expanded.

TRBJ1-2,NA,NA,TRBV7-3,CASSLNPPAAASNYGYTF,TGTGCCAGCAGCTTAAACCCCCCGGCGGCCGCCTCTAACTATGGCTACACCTTC
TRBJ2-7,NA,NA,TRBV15,CATSRASYEQYF,TGTGCCACCAGCAGAGCTTCCTACGAGCAGTACTTC
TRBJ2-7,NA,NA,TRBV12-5,CASDGGSYEQYF,TGTGCTAGTGACGGCGGATCCTACGAGCAGTACTTC
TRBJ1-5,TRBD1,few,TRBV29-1,CSVGDRGHNQPQHF,TGCAGCGTTGGAGACAGGGGGCATAATCAGCCCCAGCATTTT
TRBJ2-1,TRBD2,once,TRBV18,CASSPPLLAVNEQFF,TGTGCCAGCTCACCACCGTTACTAGCGGTCAATGAGCAGTTCTTC
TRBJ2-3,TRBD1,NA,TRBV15,CATSGGQDTDTQYF,TGTGCCACCAGCGGCGGACAGGACACAGATACGCAGTATTTT
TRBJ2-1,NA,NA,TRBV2,CASSGSAGRVEQFF,TGTGCCAGCAGTGGGTCGGCGGGACGGGTTGAGCAGTTCTTC
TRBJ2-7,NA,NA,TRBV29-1,CSVERQNSYEQYF,TGCAGCGTTGAAAGACAGAACTCCTACGAGCAGTACTTC
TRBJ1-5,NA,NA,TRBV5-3,CARSLDGKSNQPQHF,TGTGCCAGAAGCTTGGATGGAAAAAGCAATCAGCCCCAGCATTTT
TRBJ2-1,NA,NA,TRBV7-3,CASSLTLAHSYNEQFF,TGTGCCAGCAGCTTAACTCTAGCGCATTCCTACAATGAGCAGTTCTTC
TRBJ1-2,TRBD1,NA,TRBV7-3,CASSPRKGAEGYTF,TGTGCCAGCAGCCCGAGGAAGGGGGCTGAGGGCTACACCTTC
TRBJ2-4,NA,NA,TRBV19,CATNDYATHRPKNIQYF,TGTGCCACTAACGACTACGCGACCCATCGTCCCAAAAACATTCAGTACTTC
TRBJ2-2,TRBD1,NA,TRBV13,CASSYRQGWVAGELFF,TGTGCCAGCAGCTACCGACAGGGATGGGTTGCCGGGGAGCTGTTTTTT
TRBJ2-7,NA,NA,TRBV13,CASSLGDSYEQYF,TGTGCCAGCAGCTTAGGGGACTCCTACGAGCAGTACTTC
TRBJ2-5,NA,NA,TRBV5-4,CASSLWGGGKETQYF,TGTGCCAGCAGCTTGTGGGGCGGCGGAAAAGAGACCCAGTACTTC
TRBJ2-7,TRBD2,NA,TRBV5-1,CASSLVPLLAGGSNEQYF,TGCGCCAGCAGCTTGGTACCCCTACTAGCGGGAGGATCAAACGAGCAGTACTTC
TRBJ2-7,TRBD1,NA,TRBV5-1,CASSLLGGDRVHEQYF,TGCGCCAGCAGCCTTCTAGGGGGGGACAGGGTCCACGAGCAGTACTTC
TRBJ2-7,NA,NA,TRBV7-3,CASSHRDGAREQYF,TGTGCCAGCAGCCATCGGGACGGCGCCCGCGAGCAGTACTTC
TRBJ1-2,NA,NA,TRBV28,CASNPAGGFYGYTF,TGTGCCAGCAACCCCGCCGGGGGCTTCTATGGCTACACCTTC
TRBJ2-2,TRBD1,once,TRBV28,CASRTGGNTGELFF,TGTGCCAGCAGAACAGGGGGCAACACCGGGGAGCTGTTTTTT
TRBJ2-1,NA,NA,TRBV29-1,CSSRGKGEQFF,TGCAGCAGTCGGGGGAAGGGTGAGCAGTTCTTC
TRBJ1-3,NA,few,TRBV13,CASSFRGSGNTIYF,TGTGCCAGCAGCTTCAGGGGTTCTGGAAACACCATATATTTT
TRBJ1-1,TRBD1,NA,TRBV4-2,CASSQSDRGLAEAFF,TGTGCCAGCAGCCAATCGGACAGGGGCCTGGCTGAAGCTTTCTTT
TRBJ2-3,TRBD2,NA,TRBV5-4,CASSWGPRTSGRLEDTQYF,TGTGCCAGCAGCTGGGGGCCCCGGACTAGCGGGAGGCTTGAAGATACGCAGTATTTT
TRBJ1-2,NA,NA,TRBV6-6,CASSYSARVNYGYTF,TGTGCCAGCAGTTACTCAGCCAGGGTCAACTATGGCTACACCTTC
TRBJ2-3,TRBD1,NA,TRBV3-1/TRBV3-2,CASSQQGADTQYF,TGTGCCAGCAGCCAACAGGGGGCAGATACGCAGTATTTT
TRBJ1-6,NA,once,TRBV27,CASSLYAVRGPNSPLHF,TGTGCCAGCAGTTTATATGCCGTCCGGGGACCTAATTCACCCCTCCACTTT
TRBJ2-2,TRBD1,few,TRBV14,CASSQFRDRGTGELFF,TGTGCCAGCAGCCAATTCCGGGACAGGGGAACCGGGGAGCTGTTTTTT
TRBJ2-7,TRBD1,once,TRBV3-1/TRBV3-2,CASSQDPLPGTGGHQSYEQYF,TGTGCCAGCAGCCAAGATCCCCTCCCCGGGACAGGGGGCCATCAATCCTACGAGCAGTACTTC
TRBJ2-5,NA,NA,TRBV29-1,CSVQIVGRQETQYF,TGCAGCGTTCAGATTGTCGGACGGCAAGAGACCCAGTACTTC
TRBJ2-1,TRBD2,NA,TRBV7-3,CASSSKGLAVYNEQFF,TGTGCCAGCAGCTCGAAAGGACTAGCGGTCTACAATGAGCAGTTCTTC
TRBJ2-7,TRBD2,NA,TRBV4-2,CASSQVSLAGYEQYF,TGTGCCAGCAGCCAAGTTTCACTAGCGGGATACGAGCAGTACTTC
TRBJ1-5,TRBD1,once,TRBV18,CASSPQGLQPQHF,TGTGCCAGCTCTCCACAGGGGCTTCAGCCCCAGCATTTT
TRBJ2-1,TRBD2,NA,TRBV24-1,CATSDSTGTSLYNEQFF,TGTGCCACCAGTGACTCGACAGGGACTAGCCTGTACAATGAGCAGTTCTTC
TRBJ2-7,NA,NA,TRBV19,CASSETVSYEQYF,TGTGCCAGTAGTGAGACAGTCTCCTACGAGCAGTACTTC
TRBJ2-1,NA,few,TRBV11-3,CASSLLRILSYNEQFF,TGTGCCAGCAGCTTGTTAAGGATTCTATCCTACAATGAGCAGTTCTTC
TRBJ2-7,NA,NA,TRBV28,CASSPGGGRSYF,TGTGCCAGCAGCCCCGGTGGGGGACGCTCGTACTTC
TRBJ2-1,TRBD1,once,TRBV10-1,CASRRQGANEQFF,TGCGCCAGCCGTCGACAGGGGGCCAATGAGCAGTTCTTC
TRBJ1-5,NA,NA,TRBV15,CATSRDSLVGNQPQHF,TGTGCCACCAGCAGAGATTCCCTTGTGGGCAATCAGCCCCAGCATTTT
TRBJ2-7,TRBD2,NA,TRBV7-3,CASSQNGLAEDEQYF,TGTGCCAGCAGCCAGAATGGACTAGCGGAGGACGAGCAGTACTTC
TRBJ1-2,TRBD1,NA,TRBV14,CASSQADRVYYGYTF,TGTGCCAGCAGCCAAGCGGACAGGGTTTACTATGGCTACACCTTC
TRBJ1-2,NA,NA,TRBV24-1,CATSDLQGRNGYTF,TGTGCCACCAGTGATTTACAGGGTAGGAATGGCTACACCTTC
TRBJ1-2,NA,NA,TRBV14,CASSQEATPVNYGYTF,TGTGCCAGCAGCCAAGAGGCTACCCCGGTGAACTATGGCTACACCTTC
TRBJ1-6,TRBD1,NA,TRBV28,CASSLSGGDYNSPLHF,TGTGCCAGCAGTTTATCAGGGGGAGACTATAATTCACCCCTCCACTTT
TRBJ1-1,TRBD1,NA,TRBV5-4,CASTAFDRDTEAFF,TGTGCCAGCACCGCATTTGACAGGGACACTGAAGCTTTCTTT
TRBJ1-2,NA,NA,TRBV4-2,CASSQDLSGGSYGYTF,TGTGCCAGCAGCCAAGATTTGTCCGGGGGATCCTATGGCTACACCTTC
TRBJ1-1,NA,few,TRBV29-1,CSVGDTNTEAFF,TGCAGCGTCGGTGATACGAACACTGAAGCTTTCTTT
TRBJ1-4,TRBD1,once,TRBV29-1,CSVEEGTGSEKLFF,TGCAGCGTTGAAGAAGGGACAGGGAGTGAAAAACTGTTTTTT
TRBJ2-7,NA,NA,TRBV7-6,CASSLRLGYEQYF,TGTGCCAGCAGCCTCCGACTAGGCTACGAGCAGTACTTC
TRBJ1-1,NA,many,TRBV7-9,CASSLIQGVRAFF,TGTGCCAGCAGCCTGATACAGGGAGTCAGAGCTTTCTTT
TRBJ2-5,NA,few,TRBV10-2,CASSGSRWETQYF,TGCGCCAGCAGTGGCAGCCGATGGGAGACCCAGTACTTC